A selection of T cell receptor beta chains follows, all from one sample in a study of T-cell reconstitution after alpha-beta-depleted transplantation in children. TCRdb re-derived calls from the PCR reads in MiXCR, one entry per CDR3 protein. The data show 350,000 to 450,000 distinct CDR3 sequences, roughly 20% seen once. The material was PBMCs from the stem cell graft donor, obtained from the stem cell graft. These receptors came from a human donor who donated a stem cell graft to a child with acute myeloid leukemia. Each CDR3 is given with its conserved first and last residue. The D gene is left open where the match is weak. Size tells how often a clone was seen (once, few, many) or the class of an expanded clone, and some rows leave it out.

clone size: -
J gene: TRBJ1-2
V gene: TRBV28
D gene: -
CDR3 DNA: TGTGCCAGCAGTCCTAGGGTTTACTATGGCTACACCTTC
CDR3 protein: CASSPRVYYGYTF

clone size: many
J gene: TRBJ2-5
V gene: TRBV4-3
D gene: -
CDR3 DNA: TGCGCCAGCAGCCAAGATTCGGGGGAAGAGACCCAGTACTTC
CDR3 protein: CASSQDSGEETQYF

clone size: few
J gene: TRBJ2-1
V gene: TRBV5-1
D gene: TRBD2
CDR3 DNA: TGCGCCAGCACTAGCGGGAGGGACAATGAGCAGTTCTTC
CDR3 protein: CASTSGRDNEQFF

clone size: few
J gene: TRBJ2-7
V gene: TRBV7-9
D gene: TRBD2
CDR3 DNA: TGTGCCAGCAGCATGAGCGGGGCCGATTACGAGCAGTACTTC
CDR3 protein: CASSMSGADYEQYF

clone size: -
J gene: TRBJ2-6
V gene: TRBV9
D gene: -
CDR3 DNA: TGTGCCAGCAGCGTGCTGGACGGATACTCTGGGGCCAACGTCCTGACTTTC
CDR3 protein: CASSVLDGYSGANVLTF

clone size: many
J gene: TRBJ1-1
V gene: TRBV20-1
D gene: -
CDR3 DNA: TGCAGTGCTAAGGTCTCAGGGGACCCTGAAGCTTTCTTT
CDR3 protein: CSAKVSGDPEAFF

clone size: many
J gene: TRBJ2-3
V gene: TRBV27
D gene: -
CDR3 DNA: TGTGCCAGCCTGTCGACAGATACGCAGTATTTT
CDR3 protein: CASLSTDTQYF

clone size: many
J gene: TRBJ2-1
V gene: TRBV20-1
D gene: TRBD2
CDR3 DNA: TGCAGTGCTCAGACTAGCGGGAGGGCCTTAAGATCCCACAATGAGCAGTTCTTC
CDR3 protein: CSAQTSGRALRSHNEQFF

clone size: -
J gene: TRBJ2-1
V gene: TRBV7-9
D gene: TRBD2
CDR3 DNA: TGTGCCAGCACCAGAGCGGGAGGGTTGAATGAGCAGTTCTTC
CDR3 protein: CASTRAGGLNEQFF

clone size: few
J gene: TRBJ2-1
V gene: TRBV4-3
D gene: -
CDR3 DNA: TGCGCCAGCAGCCAAGACATAGCGACCAAGTACAATGAGCAGTTCTTC
CDR3 protein: CASSQDIATKYNEQFF

clone size: many
J gene: TRBJ1-2
V gene: TRBV29-1
D gene: TRBD1
CDR3 DNA: TGCAGCGTACCGGGACAGGGGCGTGGTGGCTACACCTTC
CDR3 protein: CSVPGQGRGGYTF

clone size: few
J gene: TRBJ2-1
V gene: TRBV20-1
D gene: TRBD2
CDR3 DNA: TGCAGTGCTAGAGATCGTTCGACTAGCGAGCAGTTCTTC
CDR3 protein: CSARDRSTSEQFF

clone size: -
J gene: TRBJ2-5
V gene: TRBV10-3
D gene: TRBD1
CDR3 DNA: TGTGCCATCAGTGAGTCTGGGCAGGGGGCCGGAGAGACCCAGTACTTC
CDR3 protein: CAISESGQGAGETQYF

clone size: many
J gene: TRBJ2-5
V gene: TRBV29-1
D gene: TRBD2
CDR3 DNA: TGCAGCGTTGTTGTGGCGGGAGAAAGGGAGACCCAGTACTTC
CDR3 protein: CSVVVAGERETQYF

clone size: few
J gene: TRBJ2-6
V gene: TRBV25-1
D gene: -
CDR3 DNA: TGTGCCAGCAGTTCCTGGTGGGAGGATCCTGGGGCCAACGTCCTGACTTTC
CDR3 protein: CASSSWWEDPGANVLTF

clone size: -
J gene: TRBJ2-7
V gene: TRBV12-3/TRBV12-4
D gene: -
CDR3 DNA: TGTGCCAGCAGCGCCCCAAGCCGGGAGCAGTACTTC
CDR3 protein: CASSAPSREQYF

clone size: -
J gene: TRBJ2-3
V gene: TRBV7-2
D gene: -
CDR3 DNA: TGTGCCAGCAGCTTAGTAACGGGGAGGGATACGCAGTATTTT
CDR3 protein: CASSLVTGRDTQYF

clone size: many
J gene: TRBJ2-7
V gene: TRBV29-1
D gene: TRBD1
CDR3 DNA: TGCAGCGCAAAGCCGGGACAGGGGGCTCGCGAGCAGTACTTC
CDR3 protein: CSAKPGQGAREQYF

clone size: -
J gene: TRBJ1-6
V gene: TRBV12-3/TRBV12-4
D gene: -
CDR3 DNA: TGTGCCAGCAGTTTATCTGCAGCCTCCTATAATTCACCCCTCCACTTT
CDR3 protein: CASSLSAASYNSPLHF

clone size: -
J gene: TRBJ1-5
V gene: TRBV27
D gene: -
CDR3 DNA: TGTGCCAGCAGTCACGACCAGAATCAGCCCCAGCATTTT
CDR3 protein: CASSHDQNQPQHF

clone size: once
J gene: TRBJ2-6
V gene: TRBV6-1
D gene: TRBD1
CDR3 DNA: TGTGCCAGCGGGACAGGGACCTCTGGGGCCAACGTCCTGACTTTC
CDR3 protein: CASGTGTSGANVLTF

clone size: -
J gene: TRBJ1-2
V gene: TRBV29-1
D gene: -
CDR3 DNA: TGCAGCGCCCAACCCCGGGACACTCTGAGTGGCTACACCTTC
CDR3 protein: CSAQPRDTLSGYTF

clone size: many
J gene: TRBJ2-5
V gene: TRBV20-1
D gene: -
CDR3 DNA: TGCAGTGCTAACGCCGGGAAAGAGACCCAGTACTTC
CDR3 protein: CSANAGKETQYF

clone size: many
J gene: TRBJ2-7
V gene: TRBV20-1
D gene: -
CDR3 DNA: TGCAGTGCTAGCCGGACAGTGGGTGAAGAGCAGTACTTC
CDR3 protein: CSASRTVGEEQYF

clone size: -
J gene: TRBJ2-3
V gene: TRBV28
D gene: TRBD2
CDR3 DNA: TGTGCCAGCAGTCCCCGACTAGCGGGAATTGCAGATACGCAGTATTTT
CDR3 protein: CASSPRLAGIADTQYF

clone size: many
J gene: TRBJ2-1
V gene: TRBV29-1
D gene: TRBD1
CDR3 DNA: TGCAGCGTTGAAGGTTTGGCCGGGACAGGGGAGAATGAGCAGTTCTTC
CDR3 protein: CSVEGLAGTGENEQFF

clone size: many
J gene: TRBJ2-1
V gene: TRBV7-9
D gene: -
CDR3 DNA: TGTGCCAGCAGGGTTAGGCGACCCCAGGGCCCGAATGAGCAGTTCTTC
CDR3 protein: CASRVRRPQGPNEQFF

clone size: few
J gene: TRBJ2-1
V gene: TRBV20-1
D gene: TRBD2
CDR3 DNA: TGCAGTGCTAGAGGCGGTAGCGGGGTGGTGTCCTACAATGAGCAGTTCTTC
CDR3 protein: CSARGGSGVVSYNEQFF

clone size: once
J gene: TRBJ2-7
V gene: TRBV20-1
D gene: TRBD1
CDR3 DNA: TGCAGTGCTAGAGATGGAGGGACAGGGGTATACGAGCAGTACTTC
CDR3 protein: CSARDGGTGVYEQYF

clone size: few
J gene: TRBJ2-1
V gene: TRBV7-9
D gene: TRBD2
CDR3 DNA: TGTGCCAGCAGCTTAAGGAGCGGGAGTCTGTTGAATGAGCAGTTCTTC
CDR3 protein: CASSLRSGSLLNEQFF

clone size: -
J gene: TRBJ2-1
V gene: TRBV4-3
D gene: -
CDR3 DNA: TGCGCCAGCAGCCAAGATCGGGCCCGGAACAATGAGCAGTTCTTC
CDR3 protein: CASSQDRARNNEQFF

clone size: -
J gene: TRBJ2-1
V gene: TRBV9
D gene: TRBD1
CDR3 DNA: TGTGCCAGCAGCGGGGGACAGGGGTTCTACAATGAGCAGTTCTTC
CDR3 protein: CASSGGQGFYNEQFF

clone size: few
J gene: TRBJ2-2
V gene: TRBV12-3/TRBV12-4
D gene: -
CDR3 DNA: TGTGCCAGCAGTCCCGGGGTAGCGGCGGGCGGGGAGCTGTTTTTT
CDR3 protein: CASSPGVAAGGELFF

clone size: -
J gene: TRBJ2-1
V gene: TRBV20-1
D gene: TRBD2
CDR3 DNA: TGCAGTGCTAAACTAGCGGGAGGGCCTAATGAGCAGTTCTTC
CDR3 protein: CSAKLAGGPNEQFF

clone size: few
J gene: TRBJ1-5
V gene: TRBV28
D gene: -
CDR3 DNA: TGTGCCAGCAGTTTACGCGGGTCGGCCCAGCATTTT
CDR3 protein: CASSLRGSAQHF

clone size: -
J gene: TRBJ2-2
V gene: TRBV28
D gene: TRBD1
CDR3 DNA: TGTGCCAGCAGTTTAGTGGACAGGGTGGCCGGGGAGCTGTTTTTT
CDR3 protein: CASSLVDRVAGELFF

clone size: few
J gene: TRBJ2-1
V gene: TRBV25-1
D gene: TRBD2
CDR3 DNA: TGTGCCAGCAGTAGTTTTAGCGGGAGCTCCTACAATGAGCAGTTCTTC
CDR3 protein: CASSSFSGSSYNEQFF

clone size: few
J gene: TRBJ2-1
V gene: TRBV29-1
D gene: TRBD1
CDR3 DNA: TGCAGCGTCACCCGGGACAGGGGAAATGAGCAGTTCTTC
CDR3 protein: CSVTRDRGNEQFF

clone size: -
J gene: TRBJ1-1
V gene: TRBV7-9
D gene: TRBD1
CDR3 DNA: TGTGCCAGCAGCTTCCCCCGGGACAGGGTACGACCAGCTTTCTTT
CDR3 protein: CASSFPRDRVRPAFF

clone size: many
J gene: TRBJ2-1
V gene: TRBV20-1
D gene: TRBD2
CDR3 DNA: TGCAGTGCTACCCAGTCCGGGACTAGGAATGAGCAGTTCTTC
CDR3 protein: CSATQSGTRNEQFF

clone size: many
J gene: TRBJ2-5
V gene: TRBV10-2
D gene: TRBD2
CDR3 DNA: TGCGCCAGCAGTGTCGGGGGGCAAGAGACCCAGTACTTC
CDR3 protein: CASSVGGQETQYF

clone size: -
J gene: TRBJ2-1
V gene: TRBV20-1
D gene: TRBD2
CDR3 DNA: TGCAGTGCTAGAGATCTAGCGGGACTCTACAATGAGCAGTTCTTC
CDR3 protein: CSARDLAGLYNEQFF

clone size: once
J gene: TRBJ2-7
V gene: TRBV11-2
D gene: -
CDR3 DNA: TGTGCCAGCAGCTTAGAACCTAGCGCCTACGAGCAGTACTTC
CDR3 protein: CASSLEPSAYEQYF

clone size: many
J gene: TRBJ2-7
V gene: TRBV7-4
D gene: -
CDR3 DNA: TGTGCCAGCAGCTTACTCATCAGGTCCTACGAGCAGTACTTC
CDR3 protein: CASSLLIRSYEQYF

clone size: -
J gene: TRBJ2-1
V gene: TRBV24-1
D gene: TRBD2
CDR3 DNA: TGTGCCACCAGTGACCGGGGACTAGCGGGAGCCCTCAATGAGCAGTTCTTC
CDR3 protein: CATSDRGLAGALNEQFF

clone size: -
J gene: TRBJ2-7
V gene: TRBV2
D gene: -
CDR3 DNA: TGTGCCAGGGGGGTCCAGTACTTC
CDR3 protein: CARGVQYF

clone size: -
J gene: TRBJ2-2
V gene: TRBV6-2/TRBV6-3
D gene: TRBD2
CDR3 DNA: TGTGCCAGCAGTTACAGCGGGAGGAGATACACCGGGGAGCTGTTTTTT
CDR3 protein: CASSYSGRRYTGELFF

clone size: -
J gene: TRBJ2-1
V gene: TRBV12-3/TRBV12-4
D gene: TRBD2
CDR3 DNA: TGTGCCAGCAGCCATAGCGGGAGGGGAGCCTACAATGAGCAGTTCTTC
CDR3 protein: CASSHSGRGAYNEQFF

clone size: few
J gene: TRBJ2-1
V gene: TRBV24-1
D gene: TRBD2
CDR3 DNA: TGTGCCACCAGTGACCCGGGACTAGCGGGGACCATGTGGTTCTTC
CDR3 protein: CATSDPGLAGTMWFF

clone size: many
J gene: TRBJ2-3
V gene: TRBV7-8
D gene: TRBD2
CDR3 DNA: TGTGCCAGCAGCCCACGACTAGCGGGTAGCACAGATACGCAGTATTTT
CDR3 protein: CASSPRLAGSTDTQYF

clone size: once
J gene: TRBJ1-5
V gene: TRBV28
D gene: -
CDR3 DNA: TGTGCCAGCGCACCAGTTGAACAAACCAGGCCCCAGCATTTT
CDR3 protein: CASAPVEQTRPQHF

clone size: many
J gene: TRBJ2-1
V gene: TRBV29-1
D gene: TRBD2
CDR3 DNA: TGCAGCGTTGAAGCCCCCGGGACTAGCGAGTATGAGCAGTTCTTC
CDR3 protein: CSVEAPGTSEYEQFF

clone size: -
J gene: TRBJ2-4
V gene: TRBV5-1
D gene: -
CDR3 DNA: TGCGCCAGCAGCTTTGGGGGGAAAAACATTCAGTACTTC
CDR3 protein: CASSFGGKNIQYF